This T cell receptor beta chain comes out of a study of control samples from healthy donors and cancer patients. Trimming stripped 7 bases from V and 7 bases from J, with 22 bases between. CDR3 size: 15 residues. In germline, CDR1 is SGHVS, CDR2 FQNEAQ. Produced via immunoSEQ multiplex PCR; TCRdb's table is partial and in-frame only. The sample holds about 55,000 clones, around 96% seen once. The sequence derives from a woman between 18 and 29 years old in good health. The chain links TRBV7-8 to TRBJ1-1; D is possibly TRBD1 (5 bases). Sequenced material: blood. Here the CDR3 reads CASTLRRGELGEAFF. CDR3 in DNA: TGTGCCAGCACCCTGCGGAGGGGCGAGTTAGGTGAAGCTTTCTTT.